This TCR beta chain was recorded in a study of CD8 T cells in Susac syndrome. Overall study: Among the sequenced Susac syndrome patients, 5 or 6 had active disease while about 8 were in remission.

Whole-study results and caveats: The total CD8+ repertoires contained roughly 17 Susac-specific public clones, and the CD8+ TEMRA repertoires contained four to six.

Random hexamers were used to reverse transcribe roughly 0.45 to 1 ug of RNA. Amplification of TCR beta CDR3 was carried out by immunoSEQ multiplex PCR, which covered 54 Vbeta and 13 Jbeta segments. TCRdb passed the immunoSEQ multiplex PCR reads through MiXCR, listing each CDR3 protein once. Counted here are under 110,000 distinct CDR3 sequences, approximately 94% occurring once; the ten biggest clones make up roughly 0.43%. Germline CDR1 is SEHNR and CDR2 is FQNEAQ (reference sequence). The CDR3 totals 16 residues. V was shortened by 1 base and J by 2 bases, with 12 bases between the two germline ends. Comments on this clonotype: What it recognizes is unknown.

Patients having Susac syndrome satisfied recently defined diagnostic criteria for definite or probable disease. This TCR came from a human donor with Susac syndrome. The chain has TRBV7-9 and TRBJ1-5; D possibly corresponds to TRBD1 (6 bases). Sequencing was performed on CD8+ T cells from PBMCs. The CDR3 reads CASSLDPGVGNQPQHF. CDR3 nucleotide sequence: TGTGCCAGCAGCTTAGATCCAGGGGTCGGCAATCAGCCCCAGCATTTT.